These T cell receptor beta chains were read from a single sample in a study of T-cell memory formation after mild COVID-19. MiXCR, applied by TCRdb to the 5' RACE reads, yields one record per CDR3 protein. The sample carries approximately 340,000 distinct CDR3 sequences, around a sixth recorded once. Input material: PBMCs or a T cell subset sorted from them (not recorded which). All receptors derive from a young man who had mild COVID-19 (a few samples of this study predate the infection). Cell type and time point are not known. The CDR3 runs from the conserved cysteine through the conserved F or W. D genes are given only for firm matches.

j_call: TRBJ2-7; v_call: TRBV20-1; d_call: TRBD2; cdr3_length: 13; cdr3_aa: CSAKGLAFYEQYF
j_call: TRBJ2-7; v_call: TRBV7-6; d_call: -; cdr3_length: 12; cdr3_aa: CASSLTPREQYF
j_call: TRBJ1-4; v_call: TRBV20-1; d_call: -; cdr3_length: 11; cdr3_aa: CSALTNEKLFF
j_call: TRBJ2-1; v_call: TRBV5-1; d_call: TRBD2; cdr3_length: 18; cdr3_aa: CASSSIGWAGGSYNEQFF
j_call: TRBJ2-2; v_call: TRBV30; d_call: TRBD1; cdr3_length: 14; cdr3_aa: CAWGPGQRTGELFF
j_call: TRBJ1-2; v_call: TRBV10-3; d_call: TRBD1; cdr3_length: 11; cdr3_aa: CANRGGSGYTF
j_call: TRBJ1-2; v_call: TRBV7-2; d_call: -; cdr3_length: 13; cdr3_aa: CASSYRIYYGYTF
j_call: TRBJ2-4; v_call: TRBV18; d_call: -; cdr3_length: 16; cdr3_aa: CASSPLSRKAKNIQYF
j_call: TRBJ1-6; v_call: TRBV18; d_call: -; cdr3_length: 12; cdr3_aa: CASSAGDSPLHF
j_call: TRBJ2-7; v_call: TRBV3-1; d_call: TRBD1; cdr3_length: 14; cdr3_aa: CASSKISDRDEQYF
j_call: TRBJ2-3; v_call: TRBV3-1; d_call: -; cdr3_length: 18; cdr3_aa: CASSLNGDSGTSTDTQYF
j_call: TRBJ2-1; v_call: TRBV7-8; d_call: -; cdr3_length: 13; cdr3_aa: CASTPPAGNEQFF
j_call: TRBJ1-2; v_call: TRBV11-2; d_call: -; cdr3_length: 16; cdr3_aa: CASSLRDQDPGYGYTF
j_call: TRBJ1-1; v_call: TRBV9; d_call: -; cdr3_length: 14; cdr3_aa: CASSGGGRKDEAFF
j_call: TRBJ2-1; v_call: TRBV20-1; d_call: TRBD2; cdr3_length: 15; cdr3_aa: CSAPVGGGALGEQFF
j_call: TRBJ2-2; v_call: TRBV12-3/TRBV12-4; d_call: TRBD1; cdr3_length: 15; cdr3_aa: CASSPETGRTGELFF
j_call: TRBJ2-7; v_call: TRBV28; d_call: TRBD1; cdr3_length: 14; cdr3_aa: CASRVGTGLYEQYF
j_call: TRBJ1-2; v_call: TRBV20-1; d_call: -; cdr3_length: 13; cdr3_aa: CSARFGGVDGYTF
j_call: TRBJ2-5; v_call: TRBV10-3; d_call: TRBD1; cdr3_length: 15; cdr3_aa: CAISDWDRGQETQYF
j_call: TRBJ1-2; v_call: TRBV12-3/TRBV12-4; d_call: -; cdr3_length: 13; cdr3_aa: CASSLGGVFGYTF
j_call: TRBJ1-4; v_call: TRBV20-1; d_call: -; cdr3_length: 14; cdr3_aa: CSATDSITNEKLFF
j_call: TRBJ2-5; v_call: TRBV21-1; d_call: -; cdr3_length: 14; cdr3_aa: CASSKAVRGGTQYF
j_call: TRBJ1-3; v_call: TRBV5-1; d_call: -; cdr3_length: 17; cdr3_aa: CASSLRMTGYSGNTIYF
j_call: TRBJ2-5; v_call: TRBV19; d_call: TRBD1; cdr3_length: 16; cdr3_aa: CASSIVPGTGGETQYF
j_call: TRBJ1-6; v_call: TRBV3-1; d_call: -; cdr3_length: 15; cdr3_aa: CASRPTGLVTSPLHF
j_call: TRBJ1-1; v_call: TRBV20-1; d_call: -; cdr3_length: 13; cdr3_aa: CSARDPTLFRAFF
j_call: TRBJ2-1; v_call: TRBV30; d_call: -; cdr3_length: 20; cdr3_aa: CAWTVDPKPSATPLYNEQFF
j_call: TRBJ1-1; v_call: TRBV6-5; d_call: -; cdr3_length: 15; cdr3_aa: CASSHVTELNTEAFF
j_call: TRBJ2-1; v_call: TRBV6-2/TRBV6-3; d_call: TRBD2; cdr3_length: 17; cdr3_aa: CASSRLAGLSSYNEQFF
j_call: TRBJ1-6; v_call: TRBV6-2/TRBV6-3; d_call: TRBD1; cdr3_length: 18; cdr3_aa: CASSYTRDRDDLYSPLHF
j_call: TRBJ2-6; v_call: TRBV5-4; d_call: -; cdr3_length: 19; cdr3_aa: CASSLRTGDRFSGANVLTF
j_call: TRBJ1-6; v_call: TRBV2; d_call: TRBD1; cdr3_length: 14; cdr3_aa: CACGQEEYNSPLHF
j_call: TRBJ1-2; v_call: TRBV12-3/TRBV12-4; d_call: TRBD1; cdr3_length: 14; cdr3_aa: CASRPPGQIYGYTF
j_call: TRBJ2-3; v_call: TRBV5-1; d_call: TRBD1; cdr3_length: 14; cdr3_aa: CASSQQGSTDTQYF
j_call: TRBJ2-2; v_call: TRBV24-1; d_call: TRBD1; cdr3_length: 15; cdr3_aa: CATSDVGTGTGELFF
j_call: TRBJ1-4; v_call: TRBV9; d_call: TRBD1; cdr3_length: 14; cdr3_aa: CASSVGTGDEKLFF
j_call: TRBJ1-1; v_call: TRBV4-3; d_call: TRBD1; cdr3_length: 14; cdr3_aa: CASNRGLGVTEAFF
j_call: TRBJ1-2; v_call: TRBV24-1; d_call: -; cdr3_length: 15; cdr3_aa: CATSDSDREGYGYTF
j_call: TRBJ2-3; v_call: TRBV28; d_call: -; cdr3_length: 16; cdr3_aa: CASSLGLQRSTDTQYF
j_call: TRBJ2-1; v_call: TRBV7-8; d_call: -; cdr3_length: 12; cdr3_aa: CASSLLANEQFF
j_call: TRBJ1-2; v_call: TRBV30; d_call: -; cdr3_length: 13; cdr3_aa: CAWSGGIGYGYTF
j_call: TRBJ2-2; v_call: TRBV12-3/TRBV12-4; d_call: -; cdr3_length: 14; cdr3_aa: CASGRSTNTGELFF
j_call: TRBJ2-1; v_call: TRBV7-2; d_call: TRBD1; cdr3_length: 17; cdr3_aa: CASSLAPGGISYNEQFF
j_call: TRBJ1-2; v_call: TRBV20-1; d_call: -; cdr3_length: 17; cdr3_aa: CSARDILVVRTNYGYTF
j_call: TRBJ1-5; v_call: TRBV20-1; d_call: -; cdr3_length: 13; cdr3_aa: CSARDRGNQPQHF
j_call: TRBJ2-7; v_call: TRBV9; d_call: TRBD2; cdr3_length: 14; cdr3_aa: CASSVAGGANEQYF
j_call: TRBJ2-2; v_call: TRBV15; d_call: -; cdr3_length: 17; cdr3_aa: CATSRKYPDTNTGELFF
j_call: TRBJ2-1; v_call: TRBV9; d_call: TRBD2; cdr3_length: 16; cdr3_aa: CASSVGPGGGDNEQFF
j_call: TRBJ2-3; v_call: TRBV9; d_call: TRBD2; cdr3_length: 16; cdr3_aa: CASSLGTTTALDTQYF
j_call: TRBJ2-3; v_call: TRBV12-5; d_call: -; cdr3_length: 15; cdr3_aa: CASGFGASVLDTQYF
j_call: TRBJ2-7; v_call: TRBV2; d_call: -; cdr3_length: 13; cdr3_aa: CASSDSRTYEQYF
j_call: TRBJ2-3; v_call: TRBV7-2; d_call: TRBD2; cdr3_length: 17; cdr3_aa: CASSYRGLAGHTDTQYF
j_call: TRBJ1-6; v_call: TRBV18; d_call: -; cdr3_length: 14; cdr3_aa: CASSPGADNSPLHF